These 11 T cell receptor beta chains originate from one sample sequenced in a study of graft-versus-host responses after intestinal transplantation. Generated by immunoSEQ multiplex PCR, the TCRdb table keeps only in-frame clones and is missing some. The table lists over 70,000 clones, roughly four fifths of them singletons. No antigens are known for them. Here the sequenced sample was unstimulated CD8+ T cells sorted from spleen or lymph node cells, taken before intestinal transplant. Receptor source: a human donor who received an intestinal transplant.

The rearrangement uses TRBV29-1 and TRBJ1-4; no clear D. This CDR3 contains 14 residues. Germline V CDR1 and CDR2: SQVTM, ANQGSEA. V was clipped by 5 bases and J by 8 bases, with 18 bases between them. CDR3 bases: TGCAGCGTTTTAAGTGCAGGCGAGGAAGAAAAACTGTTTTTT. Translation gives CSVLSAGEEEKLFF.

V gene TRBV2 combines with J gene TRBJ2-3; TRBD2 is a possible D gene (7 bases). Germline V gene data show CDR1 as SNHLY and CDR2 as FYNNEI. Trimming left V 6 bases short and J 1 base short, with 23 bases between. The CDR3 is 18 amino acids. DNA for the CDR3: TGTGCCAGCAGGCCGAGACCTAACGGGGGGCTGGGCACAGATACGCAGTATTTT. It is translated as CASRPRPNGGLGTDTQYF. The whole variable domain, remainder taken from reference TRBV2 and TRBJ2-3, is EPEVTQTPSHQVTQMGQEVILRCVPISNHLYFYWYRQILGQKVEFLVSFYNNEISEKSEIFDDQFSVERPDGSNFTLKIRSTKLEDSAMYFCASRPRPNGGLGTDTQYFGPGTRLTVL.

CDR3 sequence (DNA): TGTGCCAGCATAAGCGGGAGCTACAATGAGCAGTTCTTC. This codes for CASISGSYNEQFF. J is TRBJ2-1 and V is TRBV28, with 8 bases fitting TRBD2. The V gene's germline CDR1 is MDHEN and CDR2 SYDVKM. V dropped 7 bases and J dropped 3; count of bases not matched to a gene: 2. This CDR3 comprises 13 residues.

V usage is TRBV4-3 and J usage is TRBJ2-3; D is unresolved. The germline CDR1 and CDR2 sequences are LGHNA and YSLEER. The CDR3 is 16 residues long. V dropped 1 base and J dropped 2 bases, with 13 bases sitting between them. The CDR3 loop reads CASSQVSAQPTDTQYF. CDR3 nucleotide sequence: TGCGCCAGCAGCCAAGTTTCAGCCCAACCCACAGATACGCAGTATTTT.

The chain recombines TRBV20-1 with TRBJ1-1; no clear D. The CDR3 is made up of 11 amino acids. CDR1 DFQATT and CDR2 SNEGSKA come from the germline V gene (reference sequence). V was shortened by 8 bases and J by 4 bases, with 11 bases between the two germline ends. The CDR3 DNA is TGCAGTCCGAGGGCGACCACTGAAGCTTTCTTT. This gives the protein CSPRATTEAFF.

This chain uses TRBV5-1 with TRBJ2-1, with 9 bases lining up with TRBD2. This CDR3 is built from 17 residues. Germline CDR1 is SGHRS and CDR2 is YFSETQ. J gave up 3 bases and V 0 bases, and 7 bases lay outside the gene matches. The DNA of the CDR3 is TGCGCCAGCAGCTTGGAAAGTAGCGGGAGTAGCTACAATGAGCAGTTCTTC. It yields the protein CASSLESSGSSYNEQFF.

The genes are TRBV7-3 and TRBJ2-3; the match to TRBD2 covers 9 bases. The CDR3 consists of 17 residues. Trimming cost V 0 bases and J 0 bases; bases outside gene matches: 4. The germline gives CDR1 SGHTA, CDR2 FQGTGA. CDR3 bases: TGTGCCAGCAGCTTAACGCGGGAGGGCCTTAGCACAGATACGCAGTATTTT. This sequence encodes CASSLTREGLSTDTQYF.

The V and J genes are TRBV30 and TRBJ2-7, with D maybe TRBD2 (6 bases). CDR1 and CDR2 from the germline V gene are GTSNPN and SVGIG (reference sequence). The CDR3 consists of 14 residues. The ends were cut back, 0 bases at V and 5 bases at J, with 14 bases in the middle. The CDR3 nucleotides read TGTGCCTGGAGTGTACGACGGGAGATTAACGAGCAGTACTTC. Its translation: CAWSVRREINEQYF.

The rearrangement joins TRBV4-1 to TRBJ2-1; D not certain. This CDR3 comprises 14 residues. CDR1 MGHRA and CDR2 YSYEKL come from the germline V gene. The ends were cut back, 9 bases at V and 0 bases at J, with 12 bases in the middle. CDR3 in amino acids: CASGIDISYNEQFF. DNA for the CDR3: TGCGCCAGTGGAATCGACATCTCCTACAATGAGCAGTTCTTC.

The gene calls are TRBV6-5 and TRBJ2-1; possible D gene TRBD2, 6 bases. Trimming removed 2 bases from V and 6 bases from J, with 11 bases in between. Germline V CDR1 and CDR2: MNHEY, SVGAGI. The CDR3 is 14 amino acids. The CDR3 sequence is CASSYDRDFNEQFF. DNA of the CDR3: TGTGCCAGCAGTTACGACCGGGACTTCAATGAGCAGTTCTTC.

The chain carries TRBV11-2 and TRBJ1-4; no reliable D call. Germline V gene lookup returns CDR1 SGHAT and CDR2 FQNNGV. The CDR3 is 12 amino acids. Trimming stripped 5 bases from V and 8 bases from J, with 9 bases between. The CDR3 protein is CASSHGGEKLFF. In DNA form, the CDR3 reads TGTGCCAGCAGCCACGGCGGGGAAAAACTGTTTTTT.